This T cell receptor beta chain comes out of a study of blood T cell repertoires in COVID-19. Background on the study: The samples span acute and convalescent COVID-19 from the United States, Italy and Spain. T cells, B-cell-depleted T cells, or PBMCs supplied cDNA or gDNA.

As processed by the authors: The authors estimated nucleated cell counts from reference gene primer amplification. Profiled with immunoSEQ multiplex PCR; TCRdb holds only in-frame clones, not every one. V and J calls and clone size follow that table, whereas D and trimming were derived from the DNA. The sample has approximately 130,000 clones, approximately 83% seen once; the top ten hold around 16%. The CDR3 runs to 15 residues. Germline V lookup: CDR1 MNHEY, CDR2 SMNVEV (reference sequence). The junction had 7 bases not matched to a gene; V was cut back by 5 bases and J by 4 bases. This TCR was sampled from a woman between 50 and 59 years old who had recovered from COVID-19. The chain couples TRBV27 to TRBJ1-2, with 10 bases that match TRBD1. Sequences were obtained from peripheral blood. The CDR3 is CASSTQTGGGYGYTF. The DNA of the CDR3 is TGTGCCAGCAGTACGCAGACAGGGGGCGGCTATGGCTACACCTTC.